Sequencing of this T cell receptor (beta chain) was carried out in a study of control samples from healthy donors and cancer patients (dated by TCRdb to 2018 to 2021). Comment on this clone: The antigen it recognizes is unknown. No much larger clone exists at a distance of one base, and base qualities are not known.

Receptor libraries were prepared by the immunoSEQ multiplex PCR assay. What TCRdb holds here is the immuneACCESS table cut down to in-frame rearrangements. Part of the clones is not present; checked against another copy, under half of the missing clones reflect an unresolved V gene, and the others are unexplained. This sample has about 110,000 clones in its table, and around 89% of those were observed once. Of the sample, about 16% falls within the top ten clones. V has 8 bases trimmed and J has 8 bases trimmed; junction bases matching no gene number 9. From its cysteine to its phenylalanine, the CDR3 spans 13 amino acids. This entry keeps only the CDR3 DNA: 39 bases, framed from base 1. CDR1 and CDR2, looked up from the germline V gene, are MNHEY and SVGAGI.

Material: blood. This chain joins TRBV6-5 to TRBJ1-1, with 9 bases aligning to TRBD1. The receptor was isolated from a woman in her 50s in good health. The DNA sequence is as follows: TGTGCCAGCTTATGGGGGACAGGGAGAGAAGCTTTCTTT. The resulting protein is CASLWGTGREAFF.